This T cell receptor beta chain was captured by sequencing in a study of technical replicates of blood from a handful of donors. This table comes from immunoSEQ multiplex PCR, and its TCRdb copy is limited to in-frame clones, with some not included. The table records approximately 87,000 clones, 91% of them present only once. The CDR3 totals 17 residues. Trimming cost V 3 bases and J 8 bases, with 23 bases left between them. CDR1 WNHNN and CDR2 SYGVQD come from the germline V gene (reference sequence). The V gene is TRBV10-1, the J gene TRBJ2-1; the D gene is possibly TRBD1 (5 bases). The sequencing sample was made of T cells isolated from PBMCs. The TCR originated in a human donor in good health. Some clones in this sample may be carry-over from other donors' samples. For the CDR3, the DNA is TGCGCCAGCAGTGAACAAAGGGCCCAGGGTTGCCACCATGAGCAGTTCTTC. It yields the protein CASSEQRAQGCHHEQFF.